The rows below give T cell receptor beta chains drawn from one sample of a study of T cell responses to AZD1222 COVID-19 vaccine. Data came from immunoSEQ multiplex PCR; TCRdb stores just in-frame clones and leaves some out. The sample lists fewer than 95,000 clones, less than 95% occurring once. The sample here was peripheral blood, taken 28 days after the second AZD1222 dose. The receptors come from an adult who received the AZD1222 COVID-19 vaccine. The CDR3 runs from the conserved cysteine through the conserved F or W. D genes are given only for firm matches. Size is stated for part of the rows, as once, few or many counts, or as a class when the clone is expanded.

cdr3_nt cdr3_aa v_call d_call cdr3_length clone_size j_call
TGTGCCAGCAGCCGACAGGGGGGGCACGAGCAGTACTTC CASSRQGGHEQYF TRBV3-1/TRBV3-2 TRBD1 13 once TRBJ2-7
TGTGCCAGCAGCTCCCCAGGGGGATCACCCCTCCACTTT CASSSPGGSPLHF TRBV7-8 TRBD1 13 NA TRBJ1-6
TGCGCCAGCAGTCCACGCACCGCTAGCGGGAGAAACAATGAGCAGTTCTTC CASSPRTASGRNNEQFF TRBV4-3 TRBD2 17 NA TRBJ2-1
TGTGCCAGCAGTTTAGAGTTTGGTCAGCCCCAGCATTTT CASSLEFGQPQHF TRBV27 NA 13 NA TRBJ1-5
TGTGCCAGCAGCCAAGACGAGGGGACAACCTATGGCTACACCTTC CASSQDEGTTYGYTF TRBV4-2 NA 15 NA TRBJ1-2
TGCGCCAGCAGCTTGGGGACGGTGGGCACCGGGGAGCTGTTTTTT CASSLGTVGTGELFF TRBV5-1 NA 15 NA TRBJ2-2
TGTGCCACCAGACTAGCGGGAGGCACCGGGGAGCTGTTTTTT CATRLAGGTGELFF TRBV6-5 TRBD2 14 NA TRBJ2-2
TGTGCCAGTAGTCCCGAAAACGGCCATGAGCAGTTCTTC CASSPENGHEQFF TRBV19 NA 13 NA TRBJ2-1
TGTGCCAGCAGCCGGTTCCTGGGCTCACAAGAGACCCAGTACTTC CASSRFLGSQETQYF TRBV5-4 NA 15 NA TRBJ2-5
TGTGCCAGCAGTTCCTTCGGGCCCAGCACAGATACGCAGTATTTT CASSSFGPSTDTQYF TRBV27 NA 15 once TRBJ2-3
TGTGCCAGCAGCGCCACGGGGGTCGCCGGGGAGCTGTTTTTT CASSATGVAGELFF TRBV7-9 NA 14 NA TRBJ2-2
TGTGCCAGCAGCCCCACCGGGGTGGGCCTTGAAAAACTGTTTTTT CASSPTGVGLEKLFF TRBV5-4 NA 15 NA TRBJ1-4
TGTGCCAGCAGCCGAGGGGGGACTAGCGCTTACGAGCAGTACTTC CASSRGGTSAYEQYF TRBV14 TRBD2 15 NA TRBJ2-7
TGTGCCAGCAGCTCTACTAGCGGGTTTGGAGAGCAGTTCTTC CASSSTSGFGEQFF TRBV7-3 TRBD2 14 NA TRBJ2-1
TGTGCCAGTAGTCCACGCCGTGGTAGCGGGAGCTACGAGCAGTACTTC CASSPRRGSGSYEQYF TRBV19 TRBD2 16 NA TRBJ2-7
TGTGCCAGCAGCTTCGGGGATCCGGGACTAGGGTCCTACGAGCAGTACTTC CASSFGDPGLGSYEQYF TRBV7-8 TRBD2 17 NA TRBJ2-7
TGCAGGACAGCTGAGAACACTGAAGCTTTCTTT CRTAENTEAFF TRBV6-5 NA 11 NA TRBJ1-1
TGTGCCAGCAGTTCCAGGGGGGGAACTTCACCCCTCCACTTT CASSSRGGTSPLHF TRBV6-5 TRBD1 14 once TRBJ1-6
TGTGCCAGCAGCCCGGGGGCCTATGGCTACACCTTC CASSPGAYGYTF TRBV7-9 NA 12 NA TRBJ1-2
TGCGCCAGCAGGGCGGCCCAAGCCGGGGAGCTGTTTTTT CASRAAQAGELFF TRBV10-2 NA 13 NA TRBJ2-2
TGTGCCAGCAGCTTAATGGGACAGGGGTTGGGGGAGCAGTACTTC CASSLMGQGLGEQYF TRBV7-8 TRBD1 15 NA TRBJ2-7
TGTGCCAGCAGTGAGGCGGGCAACTCCTACGAGCAGTACTTC CASSEAGNSYEQYF TRBV6-1 NA 14 once TRBJ2-7
TGTGCCAGCAGTAAACCCGGACAGGCCTATGGCTACACCTTC CASSKPGQAYGYTF TRBV28 TRBD1 14 NA TRBJ1-2
TGTGCCACCAGCGCCGGGTGGGGCTACACCTTC CATSAGWGYTF TRBV15 NA 11 NA TRBJ1-2
TGTGCCAGCACACAGGGAATTGGGTTCAATGAGCAGTTCTTC CASTQGIGFNEQFF TRBV11-1 NA 14 NA TRBJ2-1
TGTGCCAGCAGTCTTTATCAGCCCCAGCATTTT CASSLYQPQHF TRBV28 NA 11 NA TRBJ1-5
TGTGCCAGCAGTCGACAGGGCGACTCTGGAAACACCATATATTTT CASSRQGDSGNTIYF TRBV6-5 TRBD1 15 few TRBJ1-3
TGTGCCAGCAGCCGACCTGGACTAGCGGGCAGCGCGAACACCGGGGAGCTGTTTTTT CASSRPGLAGSANTGELFF TRBV14 TRBD2 19 NA TRBJ2-2
TGTGCCAGCTCACCGCGACTAGAGATGGGCACAGATACGCAGTATTTT CASSPRLEMGTDTQYF TRBV18 NA 16 NA TRBJ2-3
TGTGCCAGCAGCCAAGATGTTGGCTACACCTTC CASSQDVGYTF TRBV4-2 NA 11 NA TRBJ1-2
TGTGCCAGCAGTTACCAGAGGGGGAGGAACACTGAAGCTTTCTTT CASSYQRGRNTEAFF TRBV6-6 NA 15 once TRBJ1-1
TGTGCCAGCAGTTATGTAGCGGGAGGGCCAGACACCGGGGAGCTGTTTTTT CASSYVAGGPDTGELFF TRBV6-2/TRBV6-3 TRBD2 17 NA TRBJ2-2
TGCGCCAGCAGCCCCGGCGGGGGTGCAGATACGCAGTATTTT CASSPGGGADTQYF TRBV5-1 TRBD2 14 NA TRBJ2-3
TGCGCCAGCAGCTTGAACGGGGTGAGGACTGAAGCTTTCTTT CASSLNGVRTEAFF TRBV5-1 NA 14 NA TRBJ1-1
TGTGCCAGCAGCCTAGTCTATGGCTACACCTTC CASSLVYGYTF TRBV12-3/TRBV12-4 NA 11 NA TRBJ1-2
TGCAGCGTTGATGCAGCTGGCTCTGGAAACACCATATATTTT CSVDAAGSGNTIYF TRBV29-1 NA 14 NA TRBJ1-3
TGTGCCACGGAGGATGAGGGTGCCGGGGAGCTGTTTTTT CATEDEGAGELFF TRBV24-1 NA 13 NA TRBJ2-2
TGTGCCAGCAGCTTGGTCGCTGGAGAGCAGTTCTTC CASSLVAGEQFF TRBV5-8 NA 12 NA TRBJ2-1
TGTGCCAGCAGTGAAGCGCGGAACAGACCCTTAGGGCAGCCCCAGCATTTT CASSEARNRPLGQPQHF TRBV2 NA 17 NA TRBJ1-5
TGTGCCAGCAACAGACAGAGCCAAGAGACCCAGTACTTC CASNRQSQETQYF TRBV2 NA 13 NA TRBJ2-5
TGTGCCAGCAGCCAAACGACTAGTTCCTACGAGCAGTACTTC CASSQTTSSYEQYF TRBV3-1/TRBV3-2 NA 14 NA TRBJ2-7
TGTGCCAGTAGTAAGCCGCCGGTAGCTAACTATGGCTACACCTTC CASSKPPVANYGYTF TRBV19 NA 15 NA TRBJ1-2
TGTGCCAGCCTAAGTTGGACAGATCAAGAGACCCAGTACTTC CASLSWTDQETQYF TRBV21-1 NA 14 NA TRBJ2-5
TGTGCCAGCAGTTTCGAGGGTAGGCCCCAGCATTTT CASSFEGRPQHF TRBV27 NA 12 NA TRBJ1-5
TGTGCCAGCAGGACAGGGATGGACAATGAGCAGTTCTTC CASRTGMDNEQFF TRBV6-5 TRBD1 13 NA TRBJ2-1
TGTGCCAGCTCACCATCCCAGAGCTCCTACAATGAGCAGTTCTTC CASSPSQSSYNEQFF TRBV18 NA 15 NA TRBJ2-1
TGTGCCAGCAGCTCACTAGCGGGGGGCCCGCAGTATTTT CASSSLAGGPQYF TRBV5-4 TRBD2 13 NA TRBJ2-3
TGTGCCTGGAGTCCATCAGGCTACGAGCAGTACTTC CAWSPSGYEQYF TRBV30 NA 12 NA TRBJ2-7
TGTGCCAGCAGCTCGACCGGGTTTGAAGCTTTCTTT CASSSTGFEAFF TRBV7-9 NA 12 NA TRBJ1-1
TGCGCCAGCACCTTCTCGGGCGGGAGACCGGGGGATACGCAGTATTTT CASTFSGGRPGDTQYF TRBV5-1 TRBD2 16 NA TRBJ2-3
TGTGCCAGCAGCCAAAGCTGGGAGGACGCCGGGGAGCTGTTTTTT CASSQSWEDAGELFF TRBV3-1/TRBV3-2 NA 15 few TRBJ2-2
TGTGCCAGCTCGGGTCTCCTTAGCAATCAGCCCCAGCATTTT CASSGLLSNQPQHF TRBV28 NA 14 NA TRBJ1-5
TGTGCCAGTACGGTAGCGGAAAATCAGCCCCAGCATTTT CASTVAENQPQHF TRBV19 NA 13 NA TRBJ1-5
TGTGCCAGCAGAGGCGGGGGAGAGACCCAGTACTTC CASRGGGETQYF TRBV28 TRBD2 12 NA TRBJ2-5
TGTGCCAGCAGCACCAACCTGGGGAACACCGGGGAGCTGTTTTTT CASSTNLGNTGELFF TRBV11-3 NA 15 NA TRBJ2-2